These 17 T cell receptor beta chains came from one sample sequenced in a study of T cell clonotyping in hematopoietic cell transplantation. TCRdb's table, derived via immunoSEQ multiplex PCR, lists solely in-frame clones and lacks some. The sample consists of 27,000 or so clones, roughly 71% of them appearing once. Noted time point: recipient sample about 28 days before transplant, after cytoreduction. This specimen was peripheral blood mononuclear cells, taken before stem cell transplant. Receptor source: a man in his forties or fifties with myelodysplastic syndrome. Some clones in this sample may be carry-over from other donors' samples.

The chain links TRBV28 to TRBJ1-5, with D hard to call. Germline-derived CDR1 and CDR2 are MDHEN and SYDVKM. Trimming shortened V by 5 bases and J by 10 bases, and 21 bases separated the two germline ends. The CDR3 has 15 residues. The CDR3 DNA follows: TGTGCCAGCAGTGAACATGGTGGCGGAGGGAAACCCCAGCATTTT. Its protein is CASSEHGGGGKPQHF.

This chain links TRBV6-1 with TRBJ2-7; 10 bases line up with TRBD1. J lost 0 bases, V lost 7 bases, and 3 bases had no gene match. CDR1 is MNHNS, CDR2 SASEGT, per germline. The CDR3 is 14 amino acids. The CDR3 is CASTTGGASYEQYF. Here the CDR3 DNA reads TGTGCCAGCACGACAGGGGGCGCCTCCTACGAGCAGTACTTC.

The V gene is TRBV29-1, the J gene TRBJ2-3, with 10 bases identical to TRBD2. CDR3 length equals 15 residues. Germline V CDR1 and CDR2: SQVTM, ANQGSEA. The V gene end was trimmed by 6 bases and the J gene end by 6 bases; junction bases not matched to a gene: 12. CDR3 bases: TGCAGCGTCGCCCCCGGACTAGCGGCGAGCGATACGCAGTATTTT. This codes for CSVAPGLAASDTQYF.

In its sample, this clone was seen a few times. The chain joins TRBV5-6 to TRBJ1-3; tentative D call: TRBD1 (6 bases). Germline lookup yields CDR1 SGHDT and CDR2 YYEEEE. This CDR3 is built from 16 residues. Between the trimmed V and J ends, which lost 4 bases and 7 bases, there was a span of 21 bases. For the CDR3, the DNA is TGTGCCAGCAGCCTCCGGTGGGGGGCGGAAGGGAACACCATATATTTT. Its translation: CASSLRWGAEGNTIYF. Drawing the rest from reference TRBV5-6 and TRBJ1-3, the complete variable domain is DAGVTQSPTHLIKTRGQQVTLRCSPKSGHDTVSWYQQALGQGPQFIFQYYEEEERQRGNFPDRFSGHQFPNYSSELNVNALLLGDSALYLCASSLRWGAEGNTIYFGEGSWLTVV.

This clone showed up just a few times. The rearrangement links TRBV28 to TRBJ2-7, with D possibly matching TRBD2 (5 bases). Germline V gives CDR1 MDHEN, CDR2 SYDVKM. This CDR3 is 14 amino acids long. V gave up 3 bases and J gave up 4 bases, with 13 bases separating them. CDR3 loop: CASSFPLEWYEQYF. CDR3 bases: TGTGCCAGCAGTTTCCCACTAGAGTGGTACGAGCAGTACTTC.

The rearrangement links TRBV30 to TRBJ2-2; D uncertain. The germline V gene encodes CDR1 GTSNPN and CDR2 SVGIG (reference sequence). The CDR3 is made up of 13 amino acids. Trimming left V 3 bases short and J 6 bases short, with 11 bases between. Here the CDR3 reads CAWSPIAAGELFF. CDR3 coding DNA: TGTGCCTGGAGCCCAATTGCCGCCGGGGAGCTGTTTTTT.

This chain joins TRBV6-1 and TRBJ2-1; D gene unclear. This CDR3 has 16 residues. V shed 2 bases and J shed 6 bases, with 17 bases lying between them. In germline, CDR1 is MNHNS, CDR2 SASEGT. Written as DNA, the CDR3 is TGTGCCAGCAGTGAAAGGGCCTGGGGTTCACTCAATGAGCAGTTCTTC. Its protein product is CASSERAWGSLNEQFF.

The V gene is TRBV7-3, the J gene TRBJ1-6, with a tentative D call TRBD1 (5 bases). Germline V gene lookup returns CDR1 SGHTA and CDR2 FQGTGA. V dropped 1 base and J dropped 7 bases, with 11 bases sitting between them. The CDR3 is 15 residues long. CDR3: CASSLMGGSNSPLHF. CDR3 in DNA: TGTGCCAGCAGCTTAATGGGGGGGTCCAATTCACCCCTCCACTTT. The full variable domain, completed using reference TRBV7-3 and TRBJ1-6, is GAGVSQTPSNKVTEKGKYVELRCDPISGHTALYWYRQSLGQGPEFLIYFQGTGAADDSGLPNDRFFAVRPEGSVSTLKIQRTERGDSAVYLCASSLMGGSNSPLHFGNGTRLTVT.

This sequence joins TRBV11-1 and TRBJ2-1, with 9 bases lining up with TRBD1. The germline V gene has CDR1 SGHAT and CDR2 FQDESV (reference sequence). The ends lost 10 bases at V and 9 bases at J; junction bases unmatched: 7. CDR3 length: 12 residues. The CDR3 spells CATLDRGTEQFF. The CDR3 DNA is TGTGCCACCCTAGACAGGGGGACTGAGCAGTTCTTC.

This clone was seen once. V is TRBV30 and J is TRBJ2-1, with D perhaps assigned TRBD1 or TRBD2 (5 bases each). Germline values: CDR1 GTSNPN, CDR2 SVGIG (reference sequence). Trimming took 4 bases from V and 0 from J, leaving 22 bases between them. The CDR3 has 18 amino acids. This CDR3 is CAWTPRGRFTSSYNEQFF. The CDR3, as DNA: TGTGCCTGGACGCCTCGGGGACGTTTCACGAGCTCCTACAATGAGCAGTTCTTC.

V is TRBV28 and J is TRBJ2-1, with D hard to call. Germline CDR1 and CDR2: MDHEN and SYDVKM. Trimming took 6 bases from V and 5 from J, leaving 5 bases between them. There are 11 residues in the CDR3. The CDR3 coding sequence is TGTGCCAGCAGGGGTGACAATGAGCAGTTCTTC. Translating it yields CASRGDNEQFF. The entire variable domain, with the rest obtained from reference TRBV28 and TRBJ2-1, is as follows: DVKVTQSSRYLVKRTGEKVFLECVQDMDHENMFWYRQDPGLGLRLIYFSYDVKMKEKGDIPEGYSVSREKKERFSLILESASTNQTSMYLCASRGDNEQFFGPGTRLTVL.

The chain combines TRBV30 with TRBJ1-5; perhaps TRBD1 as D (5 bases). Trimming shortened V by 5 bases and J by 5 bases, and 13 bases separated the two germline ends. Germline CDR1 is GTSNPN and CDR2 is SVGIG (reference sequence). The CDR3 has 13 amino acids. The CDR3 sequence: CAWASGADQPQHF. In nucleotides, the CDR3 is TGTGCCTGGGCCTCCGGGGCGGATCAGCCCCAGCATTTT.

The V call is TRBV10-1, the J call TRBJ1-2; weak D call: TRBD1 (6 bases). Trimming pared 8 bases from V and 0 bases from J, leaving 22 bases between. The CDR3 has 17 amino acids. Per germline, CDR1 WNHNN and CDR2 SYGVQD (reference sequence). CDR3 residues: CASQGPTVPPANYGYTF. CDR3 bases: TGCGCCAGCCAGGGGCCAACCGTTCCCCCAGCTAACTATGGCTACACCTTC.

The V and J genes are TRBV7-2 and TRBJ2-7, with D perhaps matching TRBD1 (5 bases). The CDR3 is 12 residues long. The V gene lost 3 bases and the J gene lost 3 bases, with 6 bases spanning the gap. Germline V lookup: CDR1 SGHTA, CDR2 FQGNSA. CDR3 in amino acids: CASSFTGYEQYF. The CDR3 DNA sequence: TGTGCCAGCAGCTTCACAGGCTACGAGCAGTACTTC. The whole variable domain, filled in from reference TRBV7-2 and TRBJ2-7, reads GAGVSQSPSNKVTEKGKDVELRCDPISGHTALYWYRQSLGQGLEFLIYFQGNSAPDKSGLPSDRFSAERTGGSVSTLTIQRTQQEDSAVYLCASSFTGYEQYFGPGTRLTVT.

In nucleotides, the CDR3 is TGTGCCAGCAGCAGGGTGGTTCAACTCAGCGGTATCAATCAGCCCCAGCATTTT. This sequence encodes CASSRVVQLSGINQPQHF. This chain links TRBV27 with TRBJ1-5; possibly TRBD1 for D (5 bases). The CDR3 contains 18 residues. Trimming took off 6 bases at V and 3 bases at J, with 24 bases between the two ends. The germline V gene has CDR1 MNHEY and CDR2 SMNVEV (reference sequence).

CDR3 protein: CAWSYTGELFF. CDR3 nucleotides: TGTGCCTGGAGTTACACCGGGGAGCTGTTTTTT. The chain combines TRBV30 with TRBJ2-2; no reliable D call. CDR1 and CDR2 from the germline V gene are GTSNPN and SVGIG (reference sequence). The CDR3 totals 11 residues. V dropped 2 bases and J dropped 3 bases, with 1 base sitting between them.

The count of this clone is one. V is TRBV25-1 and J is TRBJ2-1, with TRBD2 identical over 12 bases. This CDR3 spans 17 amino acids. Germline lookup yields CDR1 MGHDK and CDR2 SYGVNS. The V segment lost 4 bases and the J segment 0 bases; nucleotides outside the gene matches: 4. The CDR3 sequence is CASSGETSGSSYNEQFF. In DNA, the CDR3 is TGTGCCAGCAGTGGGGAGACTAGCGGGAGCTCCTACAATGAGCAGTTCTTC.